The 22 T cell receptor beta chains in this list originate from one sample, sequenced in a study of cytomegalovirus exposure and HLA in healthy donors. Using immunoSEQ multiplex PCR, the repertoire was profiled, and TCRdb retains in-frame clones only, with some absent. The table records some 140,000 clones, 90% of them present only once. Sequencing was done on a sample of PBMCs. The receptors shown here come from a woman in her thirties in good health and CMV-seropositive.

The rearrangement links TRBV4-1 to TRBJ2-7; 12 bases are a match to TRBD2. This CDR3 comprises 19 residues. Looked up from germline, CDR1 is MGHRA and CDR2 is YSYEKL. With V trimmed by 0 bases and J by 1 base, 10 bases remained unmatched. CDR3 in amino acids: CASSQEPPTSGRGSYEQYF. The CDR3 nucleotides read TGCGCCAGCAGCCAAGAGCCTCCGACTAGCGGGAGAGGGTCCTACGAGCAGTACTTC.

The chain links TRBV5-6 to TRBJ1-5; D may be TRBD1 (5 bases). Germline CDR1 is SGHDT and CDR2 is YYEEEE. V gave up 0 bases and J gave up 10 bases, with 11 bases separating them. CDR3 length: 13 amino acids. The CDR3 sequence is CASSLGQGGPQHF. The CDR3 DNA reads TGTGCCAGCAGCTTGGGGCAGGGCGGTCCCCAGCATTTT.

This sequence joins TRBV2 and TRBJ2-5; a weak D match, TRBD1 (6 bases). Trimming took off 3 bases at V and 5 bases at J, with 19 bases between the two ends. The CDR3 loop spans 16 amino acids. Germline V CDR1 and CDR2: SNHLY, FYNNEI. The CDR3 loop is CASSDFRGGARETQYF. The CDR3 bases are TGTGCCAGCAGTGATTTTCGAGGGGGAGCGCGGGAGACCCAGTACTTC.

The chain recombines TRBV5-4 with TRBJ2-3; TRBD2 matches 13 bases. The CDR3 spans 16 residues. Trimming at V came to 1 base and at J to 5 bases, leaving 4 bases not matched to a gene. CDR1 and CDR2 (germline): SGHNT, YYREEE (reference sequence). The CDR3 region is CASSLRTSGSKDTQYF. The CDR3 bases are TGTGCCAGCAGCTTGAGGACTAGCGGGAGTAAAGATACGCAGTATTTT.

J is TRBJ2-4 and V is TRBV18; D remains ambiguous. With 6 bases removed from V and 5 bases from J, the gap between germline ends came to 8 bases. Germline assignment: CDR1 KGHSH and CDR2 LQKENI. This CDR3 has 12 residues. CDR3 protein: CASSPRENIQYF. DNA of the CDR3: TGTGCCAGCTCCCCTCGTGAAAACATTCAGTACTTC.

The genes are TRBV6-4 and TRBJ2-7; D is uncertain. V lost 10 bases and J lost 2, with 9 bases in between. Per germline, CDR1 MRHNA and CDR2 SNTAGT. The CDR3 loop spans 11 amino acids. CDR3: CANRRTYEQYF. The CDR3, as DNA: TGTGCCAACCGGCGGACCTACGAGCAGTACTTC.

About this clone: This sample also contains other DNA sequences that code for the same CDR3. The chain is built from TRBV4-1 and TRBJ2-7; TRBD1 agrees at 9 bases. V shed 3 bases and J 4 bases; nucleotides not matched to a gene: 7. This CDR3 has 15 amino acids. Germline V gene lookup returns CDR1 MGHRA and CDR2 YSYEKL. Here the CDR3 reads CASSQTPGQGYEQYF. DNA of the CDR3: TGCGCCAGCAGCCAGACTCCGGGACAGGGATACGAGCAGTACTTC.

The chain couples TRBV7-9 to TRBJ1-2; tentatively, D is TRBD1 (5 bases). CDR3 size: 13 residues. Germline values: CDR1 SEHNR, CDR2 FQNEAQ (reference sequence). V lost 6 bases, J lost 6 bases, and 14 bases lay in between. The CDR3 sequence is CASSFQGIDGYTF. For the CDR3, the DNA is TGTGCCAGCAGTTTCCAGGGTATCGATGGCTACACCTTC.

This rearrangement joins TRBV19 to TRBJ1-2, with D possibly matching TRBD1 (6 bases). The ends were cut back, 7 bases at V and 2 bases at J, with 17 bases in the middle. CDR1 and CDR2 from the germline V gene are LNHDA and SQIVND (reference sequence). CDR3 length: 15 residues. The CDR3, as DNA: TGTGCCAGTAAGATCTCGACAGGTAACAACTATGGCTACACCTTC. Translation: CASKISTGNNYGYTF.

The J gene is TRBJ1-2, the V gene TRBV4-1; D remains ambiguous. The V end was cut by 2 bases, the J end by 3 bases, with 7 bases between. Germline V gives CDR1 MGHRA, CDR2 YSYEKL. CDR3 size: 13 residues. This chain's CDR3 is CASSQREDYGYTF. CDR3 in DNA: TGCGCCAGCAGCCAAAGGGAGGACTATGGCTACACCTTC.

The chain links TRBV18 to TRBJ1-2; unclear D gene. CDR3 size: 15 residues. With 3 bases removed from V and 8 bases from J, the gap between germline ends came to 19 bases. Germline V gene lookup returns CDR1 KGHSH and CDR2 LQKENI. The CDR3 loop reads CASSPSNRPGEGYTF. The CDR3 DNA is TGTGCCAGCTCACCCAGCAATAGGCCTGGGGAGGGCTACACCTTC.

The chain employs TRBV9 and TRBJ2-2; maybe TRBD2 (5 bases). V was pared by 3 bases and J by 7 bases, with 13 bases between. The germline V gene encodes CDR1 SGDLS and CDR2 YYNGEE. The CDR3 length is 14 residues. The DNA for the CDR3 is TGTGCCAGCAGCGCCCTTGCCGGGAACGGGGAGCTGTTTTTT. Translated: CASSALAGNGELFF.

In its sample, this clone was seen a few times. V usage is TRBV21-1 and J usage is TRBJ2-1; the table's TRBD2 call for D was not verified on the DNA. TRBV21-1 constitutes a pseudogene. The CDR3 spans 16 residues. The CDR3 is CASSPGREPHYNEQFF. The CDR3 DNA reads as TGTGCCAGCAGCCCTGGGCGGGAGCCCCACTACAATGAGCAGTTCTTC.

The V call is TRBV7-8, the J call TRBJ2-7; D call uncertain. V was pared by 1 base and J by 0 bases, with 10 bases between. The CDR3 is 15 residues long. Germline lookup yields CDR1 SGHVS and CDR2 FQNEAQ. The CDR3 reads CASSLDPLYSYEQYF. CDR3 DNA sequence: TGTGCCAGCAGCTTAGATCCCCTATACTCCTACGAGCAGTACTTC.

This clone was observed a single time. The chain links TRBV2 to TRBJ1-2, with TRBD1 as a possible D gene (6 bases). CDR3 length equals 13 residues. V was pared by 10 bases and J by 7 bases, with 19 bases between. Germline V gives CDR1 SNHLY, CDR2 FYNNEI. CDR3 nucleotides: TGTGCCACCAGGGGTATGACAGGCTCTGGCTACACCTTC. It encodes CATRGMTGSGYTF.

This chain connects TRBV5-1 to TRBJ2-1; 7 bases map to TRBD2. The germline gives CDR1 SGHRS, CDR2 YFSETQ. The CDR3 spans 15 residues. With 4 bases clipped from V and 6 bases from J, the junction kept 10 bases outside the gene matches. The CDR3 reads CASSPTGTGGNEQFF. CDR3 bases: TGCGCCAGCAGCCCGACCGGGACGGGGGGCAATGAGCAGTTCTTC.

In its sample, this clone was seen once. The chain couples TRBV29-1 to TRBJ2-5; tentatively, D is TRBD1 (5 bases). This CDR3 region has 12 residues. V dropped 5 bases and J dropped 5 bases, with 12 bases sitting between them. Germline V CDR1 and CDR2: SQVTM, ANQGSEA. The CDR3 protein is CSVSQGLETQYF. CDR3 in DNA: TGCAGCGTTTCCCAGGGTTTGGAGACCCAGTACTTC.

This chain connects TRBV10-2 to TRBJ1-2, with TRBD1 as a possible D gene (5 bases). Germline CDR1 is WSHSY and CDR2 is SAAADI. There are 15 residues in the CDR3. The V and J ends lost 8 bases and 6 bases respectively, with 22 bases between them. In DNA form, the CDR3 reads TGCGCCAGCTCCCTCATACCGGTCGGGGGAAATGGCTACACCTTC. Its protein is CASSLIPVGGNGYTF.

Comments on this clone: Different DNA sequences within this sample yield the same CDR3. This chain connects TRBV5-1 to TRBJ2-1, with 8 positions matching TRBD2. CDR1 and CDR2 from the germline V gene are SGHRS and YFSETQ. CDR3 length: 15 residues. V lost 0 bases and J lost 3; bases outside the gene matches: 2. CDR3 coding DNA: TGCGCCAGCAGCTTGGGGCTAGCGGGCTACAATGAGCAGTTCTTC. It is translated as CASSLGLAGYNEQFF.

This chain connects TRBV7-8 to TRBJ1-2, with TRBD1 identical over 8 bases. Germline CDR1 reads SGHVS; CDR2 reads FQNEAQ. The CDR3 is made up of 13 amino acids. V trimming: 1 base; J trimming: 5 bases; junction bases outside the gene matches: 0. Written as DNA, the CDR3 is TGTGCCAGCAGCTTAGGGACAGGGTATGGCTACACCTTC. It encodes CASSLGTGYGYTF.

The V call is TRBV5-5, the J call TRBJ2-2; 11 bases align to TRBD2. CDR1 and CDR2 (germline): SGHKS, YYEKEE (reference sequence). Trimming took 6 bases from V and 0 from J; bases not matched to a gene: 7. This CDR3 spans 17 amino acids. CDR3 DNA: TGTGCCAGCAAGGCTAGCGGGGGGCTCACGAACACCGGGGAGCTGTTTTTT. Translating it yields CASKASGGLTNTGELFF.

V gene TRBV5-6 combines with J gene TRBJ2-7; 7 nucleotides align to TRBD1. The CDR3 spans 14 residues. After removal of 1 base from V and 4 bases from J, the junction contained 5 bases not matched to a gene. Germline lookup yields CDR1 SGHDT and CDR2 YYEEEE. CDR3 sequence (DNA): TGTGCCAGCAGCTTGCCGCACAGGGGATACGAGCAGTACTTC. This sequence encodes CASSLPHRGYEQYF.